This T cell receptor (beta chain) was captured in a study of immune evolution from preneoplasia to lung adenocarcinoma. Overall study results and limits: Later-stage lesions seemingly showed higher T cell density and diversity than normal lung.

The table lists this clone with a count of one. Its cognate antigen is unknown. Histologic diagnosis was independently verified by two lung pathologists. CDR1 is MGHDK, CDR2 SYGVNS, per germline. V lost 8 bases and J lost 5; bases outside the gene matches: 5. The CDR3 runs 14 residues. The protocol was immunoSEQ multiplex PCR, while the TCRdb copy is restricted to in-frame clones and leaves out a portion. Of 6,500 to 8,500 clones in the sample, 82% were seen once. The TCR was taken from a person between 65 and 80 years old with lung adenocarcinoma. This sequence joins TRBV25-1 and TRBJ2-1, with 11 bases matching TRBD2. The sample consisted of FFPE minimally invasive lung adenocarcinoma tissue. Written as DNA, the CDR3 is TGTGCCAGCCTGACTAGCGGGGTCAACAATGAGCAGTTCTTC. Amino acids: CASLTSGVNNEQFF.